This T cell receptor (beta chain) came from a study of T cells in women clearing cervical HPV infection. Study in general: Cases: HPV16-related CIN3 or worse on histology, a couple of invasive cancers.

Method: immunoSEQ multiplex PCR; TCRdb's copy keeps in-frame clones and lacks some. The sample holds more than 20,000 clones. Comment on this clone: Sequencing ends 3 residues short of the CDR3 end; the germline J gene provides the rest.

The CDR3 is 14 residues long. CDR1 SGHTA and CDR2 FQGNSA come from the germline V gene. The gene calls are TRBV7-2 and TRBJ1-2, with D possibly matching TRBD1 (5 bases). The sequence was obtained from a woman between 18 and 70 years old with a cervical HPV16 infection that either progressed to CIN3+ or cleared (not recorded which). Specimen: blood buffy coat. CDR3 residues: CASSPGLATDTYTF. The CDR3 bases that were read are TGTGCCAGCAGTCCGGGACTAGCGACAGATACC.